The entry below gives a single TCR beta chain sequence along with its context. This entry comes from a study of T cells in tumors after PD-1 blockade. Data came from immunoSEQ multiplex PCR; TCRdb stores just in-frame clones and leaves some out. This repertoire shows 60,000 to 75,000 clones, less than 85% found once; its top ten account for roughly 4.7%. The input for sequencing was PBMCs, taken after anti-PD-1 treatment. The clonotype was recovered from a human donor with basal cell carcinoma.

The CDR3 region has the DNA TGTGCCACCAAGACAGGGACAATTGAAAAACTGTTTTTT. Encoded protein: CATKTGTIEKLFF. V usage is TRBV6-5 and J usage is TRBJ1-4; 7 bases match TRBD1. Per the germline V gene, CDR1 is MNHEY and CDR2 is SVGAGI. The CDR3 is 13 amino acids. Germline trimming cut 10 bases from V and 7 bases from J; bases unmatched to any gene: 9.